The clone carrying this T cell receptor beta chain was detected only a few times. Its target is unknown. The sample is drawn from a study of CD8+CD57+ T cells in acquired aplastic anemia. Study information: Roughly 3.2 ug was the average amount of DNA from sorted CD4+ and CD8+ cells. General study results and limits: Approximately 30 CD8+ CDR3 sequences were shared between patients and controls.

An expansion of CD8+CD57+ cells by flow cytometry had been shown in patients chosen for sequencing. The CDR3 consists of 15 residues. V lost 10 bases, J lost 3 bases, and 13 bases stayed unmatched. Germline V gene lookup returns CDR1 SNHLY and CDR2 FYNNEI. CDR3 and TCR beta VDJ profiling relied on a genomic DNA template. TCRdb independently ran MiXCR on the reads; one entry per CDR3 protein. Found here are 150,000 or so distinct CDR3 sequences, about 48% of them singletons; the top ten hold about 31%. The origin of this receptor is a human donor with aplastic anemia. The gene calls are TRBV2 and TRBJ2-7; 9 bases match TRBD2. Input material: sorted CD4+, CD8+, or CD8+CD57+ T cells (not recorded which) from PBMCs. The CDR3 coding sequence is TGTGCCACCGAGGGAGCGGGAGGTTCAAGCTACGAGCAGTACTTC. Translation: CATEGAGGSSYEQYF.